This TCR beta chain was sequenced for a study of T-cell memory formation after mild COVID-19. Regarding the study as a whole: Clones shrinking between day 15 and 85 showed a balanced CD4/CD8 split, and those that grew later tilted toward CD4+. Shrinking CD4+ clones were chiefly CM and EM; CD8+ ones were chiefly EMRA. Some responding clones appeared in pre-infection memory, suggesting cross-reactive memory joined.

5'RACE with constant-segment primers built TCRalpha and TCRbeta cDNA libraries with UMIs. TCRdb reprocessed the 5' RACE reads via MiXCR and lists one record per CDR3 protein. The repertoire holds almost 550,000 distinct CDR3 sequences, with over 20% as singletons. Germline V CDR1 and CDR2: LGHNA, YNFKEQ. The CDR3 extends over 14 amino acids. Trimming removed 0 bases at V and 12 bases at J, with 18 bases between. This clonotype was recorded a few times. The antigen remains unidentified. The sample comprised PBMCs or a T cell subset sorted from them (not recorded which). The TCR was taken from an adult woman who had mild COVID-19 (a few samples of this study predate the infection). Cell type and time point are not known. The rearrangement joins TRBV4-2 to TRBJ2-7; D is perhaps TRBD2 (6 bases). CDR3 DNA: TGTGCCAGCAGCCAAGATCCAGCGGGCCGACTATGGTACTTC. As protein: CASSQDPAGRLWYF.